This T cell receptor beta chain is drawn from a study of blood T cell repertoires in COVID-19. Study summary: Acute and convalescent COVID-19 specimens originated in the United States, Italy and Spain. PBMCs, B-cell-depleted T cells, or T cells provided the cDNA or gDNA that made up the material.

V trimming: 8 bases; J trimming: 1 base; junction bases outside the gene matches: 6. The CDR3 runs 15 residues. Germline CDR1 reads MNHNY; CDR2 reads SVGAGI (reference sequence). Per the original data handling: Scientists estimated how many nucleated cells there were by amplifying reference gene primers. Assay used: immunoSEQ multiplex PCR; TCRdb lists only in-frame clones, some missing. That table supplies the V and J calls and clone size; D and trimming were determined from the DNA. The sample includes roughly 77,000 clones, 70% to 85% seen only once; the top ten take approximately 25%. The V call is TRBV6-6, the J call TRBJ2-3; 10 positions match TRBD2. This TCR was recovered from a man aged 55 to 69 with active or convalescent COVID-19. Source material: peripheral blood. The CDR3 DNA sequence: TGTGCCAGCGGATTTCTAGCGGGGGGCACAGATACGCAGTATTTT. Protein: CASGFLAGGTDTQYF.